The entry that follows covers one T cell receptor beta chain sequence. Its antigen is currently not known. Per-base quality was not reported, and no clone a single base away is much larger than it. Patients with a history of autoimmune disease or receiving systemic immunosuppression were excluded from the trial. Peripheral blood for TCR sequencing was collected from all dose cohorts at baseline, on cycle 4 day 1, and on cycle 7 day 1. Samples came from an open-label, multicenter, first-in-human phase I dose-escalation trial of ivuxolimab. The trial enrolled adults with locally advanced or metastatic head and neck squamous cell, hepatocellular, melanoma or renal cell carcinoma. Before TCR sequencing, CD4+ and CD8+ T cells were separately sorted from peripheral blood. CDR1 MGHRA and CDR2 YSYEKL were looked up in the germline V gene. From cysteine to phenylalanine, the CDR3 is 13 amino acids long. The read is trimmed to its CDR3 DNA, 39 bases read in frame from base 1. V and J lose 1 base and 8 bases, and a span of 9 bases separates them.

The data belong to a study of OX40 agonist ivuxolimab in advanced cancers. Describing the broader study: Ivuxolimab was an agonistic, fully human IgG2 monoclonal antibody directed against OX40 (CD134), a costimulatory receptor. Partial responses occurred in three dose-escalation patients, of whom one had hepatocellular carcinoma and two had cutaneous melanoma. Intravenous ivuxolimab was administered to patients every 2 weeks at six dose levels: 0.01, 0.1, 0.3, 1.5, 3 and 10 mg/kg. The paper reports the monotherapy dose-escalation portion (N of about 51 patients) of the phase I ivuxolimab trial. Of the 50 or so patients in dose escalation, some 19 had hepatocellular carcinoma, about 15 had melanoma, 9 had renal cell carcinoma and 9 had head and neck cancer. Peripheral TCRbeta sequencing was intended to test whether TCR sequence diversity was altered and clonal T-cell expansion was caused by ivuxolimab. A male proportion of roughly 85% and a mean age of roughly 58 years, ranging from 23 to 79, were recorded for the dose-escalation cohort. Prior anti-PD-1, anti-PD-L1 or anti-CTLA-4 therapy was permitted, and 30% to 50% of dose-escalation patients had received checkpoint inhibitors.

To sequence the TCRbeta CDR3 region, genomic DNA was isolated from the sorted cells. The immunoSEQ Assay was used to sequence the TCRbeta CDR3 regions. The clones in this table, taken by TCRdb from immuneACCESS, are in-frame only. Not every clone is retained; where verified, under half of the shortfall comes from an unresolved V gene, and the cause of the rest is unknown. Within this sample are approximately 76,000 clones, with 94% of them counted one time only. Of the sample, 11% falls within the top ten clones. Paper-wide results and their limitations: At doses of 0.1 to 3.0 mg/kg, clonal expansion of both CD4+ and CD8+ blood T cells was observed from baseline to week 6. On average, CD8+ T cells showed more expanded clones than CD4+ T cells after ivuxolimab. Which antigens the clonally expanded peripheral T cells were specific for was not determined. Low levels of normalized T-cell clonal expansion were also seen in some patients who did not respond. In the 0.1-3.0 mg/kg groups, partial responders had among the lowest normalized peripheral clonal expansion, particularly in CD8+ T cells.

This receptor chain uses TRBV4-1 and TRBJ2-4; possibly the D gene is TRBD2, per 5 matching bases. The specimen comprised CD4+ or CD8+ T cells sorted from blood, sampled in a trial of the OX40 agonist ivuxolimab. This TCR came from an adult with an advanced solid tumor such as melanoma, head and neck, liver or kidney cancer. The bases read TGCGCCAGCAGCCAAGGAGGGCAATACATTCAGTACTTC. This codes for CASSQGGQYIQYF.